Listed below are T cell receptor beta chains from one sample, sequenced in a study of response to subunit inactivated influenza vaccine. TCRdb re-called the RT-PCR reads with MiXCR, one entry per CDR3 protein. The sample lists 150,000 or so distinct CDR3 sequences, around 10% occurring once. This material consisted of CD8+ T cells sorted from PBMCs, taken about 24 months after vaccination. The source of these receptors is a man between 50 and 75 years old who received an inactivated influenza vaccine. The CDR3 runs from the conserved cysteine through the conserved F or W. A D gene is named only where the DNA matches it firmly. Expanded clones get a size class; other rows say once, few or many, or leave the size out.

d_gene,v_gene,j_gene,abundance,CDR3aa,CDR3nt
-,TRBV25-1,TRBJ1-1,few,CASSDEGNEAFF,TGTGCCAGCAGTGATGAGGGTAATGAAGCTTTCTTT
TRBD2,TRBV4-2,TRBJ2-7,many,CASSQEVAGLSYEQYF,TGTGCCAGCAGCCAAGAAGTAGCGGGGCTCTCCTACGAGCAGTACTTC
TRBD1,TRBV5-1,TRBJ1-2,-,CASSLYGTGDGYTF,TGCGCCAGCAGCTTGTATGGGACAGGGGATGGCTACACCTTC
TRBD1,TRBV27,TRBJ1-1,-,CASSLNTGGRAEAFF,TGTGCCAGCAGTTTAAATACAGGGGGACGCGCTGAAGCTTTCTTT
TRBD1,TRBV6-2/TRBV6-3,TRBJ2-6,few,CASRPTGQGPSGANVLTF,TGTGCCAGCAGACCCACTGGACAGGGGCCCTCTGGGGCCAACGTCCTGACTTTC
TRBD1,TRBV3-1,TRBJ1-1,-,CASSYDRVPRTEAFF,TGTGCCAGCAGCTACGACAGGGTCCCTAGAACTGAAGCTTTCTTT
-,TRBV20-1,TRBJ1-5,-,CSAEEGPYSNQPQHF,TGCAGTGCTGAGGAGGGACCGTATAGCAATCAGCCCCAGCATTTT
-,TRBV30,TRBJ2-7,many,CAWSVRNNEQYF,TGTGCCTGGAGTGTACGCAACAACGAGCAGTACTTC
TRBD1,TRBV12-3/TRBV12-4,TRBJ1-5,many,CASSRTGHQPQHF,TGTGCCAGCAGCAGGACAGGGCATCAGCCCCAGCATTTT
-,TRBV10-2,TRBJ2-1,few,CASLTGRDNEQFF,TGCGCCAGCTTGACAGGGAGGGACAATGAGCAGTTCTTC
TRBD2,TRBV27,TRBJ2-3,-,CASSLSVLAGGSTDTQYF,TGTGCCAGCAGTTTATCGGTACTAGCGGGAGGAAGCACAGATACGCAGTATTTT
TRBD2,TRBV24-1,TRBJ2-5,few,CATSPPSGAETQYF,TGTGCCACCAGTCCTCCTAGCGGGGCGGAGACCCAGTACTTC
TRBD2,TRBV14,TRBJ2-3,-,CASSQDPGLAGPNTDTQYF,TGTGCCAGCAGCCAAGACCCGGGACTAGCGGGACCCAACACAGATACGCAGTATTTT
TRBD2,TRBV27,TRBJ2-1,few,CASSWILARAYNEQFF,TGTGCCAGCAGTTGGATACTAGCGCGAGCCTACAATGAGCAGTTCTTC
-,TRBV4-3,TRBJ2-2,few,CASSQEFGPTGELFF,TGCGCCAGCAGCCAAGAATTTGGGCCGACCGGGGAGCTGTTTTTT
-,TRBV4-3,TRBJ2-7,many,CASSQDHSYFGEQYF,TGCGCCAGCAGCCAAGATCACAGTTACTTCGGCGAGCAGTACTTC
-,TRBV6-1,TRBJ2-7,-,CASSETGLSYEQYF,TGTGCCAGCAGTGAAACAGGCCTCTCCTACGAGCAGTACTTC
TRBD2,TRBV19,TRBJ2-1,-,CASSMGLAGKNEQFF,TGTGCCAGTAGTATGGGACTAGCGGGGAAAAATGAGCAGTTCTTC
-,TRBV12-3/TRBV12-4,TRBJ2-2,many,CASSLGRNTGELFF,TGTGCCAGCAGTTTAGGCAGAAACACCGGGGAGCTGTTTTTT
-,TRBV12-3/TRBV12-4,TRBJ2-7,-,CASSFRSREQYF,TGTGCCAGCAGTTTTCGTTCCCGAGAGCAGTACTTC
-,TRBV6-2/TRBV6-3,TRBJ2-2,many,CASSFQSPANTGELFF,TGTGCCAGCAGTTTCCAGTCCCCCGCGAACACCGGGGAGCTGTTTTTT